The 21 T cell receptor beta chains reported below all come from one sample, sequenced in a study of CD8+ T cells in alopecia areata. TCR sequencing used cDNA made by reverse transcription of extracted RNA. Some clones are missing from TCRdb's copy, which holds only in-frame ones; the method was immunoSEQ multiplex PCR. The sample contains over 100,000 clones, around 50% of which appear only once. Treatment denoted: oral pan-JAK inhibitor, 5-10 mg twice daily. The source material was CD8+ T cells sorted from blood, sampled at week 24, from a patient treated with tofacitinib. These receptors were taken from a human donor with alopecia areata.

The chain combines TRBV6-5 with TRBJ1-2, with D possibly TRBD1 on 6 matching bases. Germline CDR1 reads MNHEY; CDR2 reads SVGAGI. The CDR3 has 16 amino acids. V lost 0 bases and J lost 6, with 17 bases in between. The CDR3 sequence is CASSYSISSGANGYTF. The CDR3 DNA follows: TGTGCCAGCAGTTACTCGATAAGTTCAGGGGCCAATGGCTACACCTTC.

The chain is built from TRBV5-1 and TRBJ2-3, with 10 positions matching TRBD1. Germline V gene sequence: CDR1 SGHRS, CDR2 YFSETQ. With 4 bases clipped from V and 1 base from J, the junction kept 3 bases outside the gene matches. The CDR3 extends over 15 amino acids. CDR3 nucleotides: TGCGCCAGCAGCCCCGGGACAGGGGGCACAGATACGCAGTATTTT. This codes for CASSPGTGGTDTQYF.

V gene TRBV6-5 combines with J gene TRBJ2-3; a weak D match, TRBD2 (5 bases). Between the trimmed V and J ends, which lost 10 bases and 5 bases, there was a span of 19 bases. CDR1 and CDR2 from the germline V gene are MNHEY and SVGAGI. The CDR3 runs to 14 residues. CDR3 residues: CATEGSAGGDTQYF. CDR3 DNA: TGTGCCACCGAGGGCAGCGCCGGTGGAGATACGCAGTATTTT.

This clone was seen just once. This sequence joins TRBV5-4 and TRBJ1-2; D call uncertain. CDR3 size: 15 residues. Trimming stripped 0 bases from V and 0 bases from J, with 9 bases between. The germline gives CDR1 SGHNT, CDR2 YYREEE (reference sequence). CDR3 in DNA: TGTGCCAGCAGCTTGGCGGGTGAAGCTAACTATGGCTACACCTTC. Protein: CASSLAGEANYGYTF.

This chain's CDR3 is CASSYLDRVQETQYF. The CDR3 DNA sequence: TGTGCCAGCAGTTACTTGGACAGGGTACAAGAGACCCAGTACTTC. V gene TRBV6-6 combines with J gene TRBJ2-5, with 8 bases aligning to TRBD1. Trimming at V came to 1 base and at J to 2 bases, leaving 3 bases not matched to a gene. Germline assignment: CDR1 MNHNY and CDR2 SVGAGI (reference sequence). This CDR3 is built from 15 residues.

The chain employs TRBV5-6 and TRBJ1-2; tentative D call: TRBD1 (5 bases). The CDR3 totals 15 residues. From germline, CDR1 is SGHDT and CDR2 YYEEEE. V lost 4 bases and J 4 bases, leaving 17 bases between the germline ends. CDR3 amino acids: CASSLGHFLGYGYTF. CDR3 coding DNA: TGTGCCAGCAGCCTCGGACACTTCCTGGGCTATGGCTACACCTTC.

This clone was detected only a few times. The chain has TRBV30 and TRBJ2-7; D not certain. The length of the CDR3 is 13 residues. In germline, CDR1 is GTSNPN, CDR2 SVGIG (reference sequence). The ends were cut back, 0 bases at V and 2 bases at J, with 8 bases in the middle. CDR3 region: CAWSVGEAYEQYF. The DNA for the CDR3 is TGTGCCTGGAGTGTAGGAGAAGCCTACGAGCAGTACTTC.

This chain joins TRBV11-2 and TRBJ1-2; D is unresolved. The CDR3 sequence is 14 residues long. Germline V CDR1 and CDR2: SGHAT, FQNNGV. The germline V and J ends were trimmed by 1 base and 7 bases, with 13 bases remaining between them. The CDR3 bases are TGTGCCAGCAGCTTAGCGCCAGAACTAGGTGGCTACACCTTC. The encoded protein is CASSLAPELGGYTF.

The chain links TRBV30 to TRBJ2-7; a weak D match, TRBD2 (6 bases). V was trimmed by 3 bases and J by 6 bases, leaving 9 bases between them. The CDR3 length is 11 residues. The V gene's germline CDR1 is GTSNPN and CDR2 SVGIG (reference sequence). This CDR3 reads CAWRVGGEQYF. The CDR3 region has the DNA TGTGCCTGGAGAGTCGGGGGCGAGCAGTACTTC.

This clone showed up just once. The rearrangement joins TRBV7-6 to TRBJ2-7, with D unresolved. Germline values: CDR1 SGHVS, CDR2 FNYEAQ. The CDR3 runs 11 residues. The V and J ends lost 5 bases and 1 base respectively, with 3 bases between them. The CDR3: CASSTSYEQYF. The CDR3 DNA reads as TGTGCCAGCAGCACATCCTACGAGCAGTACTTC.

This chain's CDR3 is CASSLVGGGPQETQYF. In DNA form, the CDR3 reads TGTGCCAGCAGCTTAGTAGGCGGGGGGCCCCAAGAGACCCAGTACTTC. This chain connects TRBV11-2 to TRBJ2-5; 8 nucleotides match TRBD2. Germline-derived CDR1 and CDR2 are SGHAT and FQNNGV. The CDR3 length is 16 residues. V shed 1 base, J shed 1 base, and the junction held 5 bases outside the gene matches.

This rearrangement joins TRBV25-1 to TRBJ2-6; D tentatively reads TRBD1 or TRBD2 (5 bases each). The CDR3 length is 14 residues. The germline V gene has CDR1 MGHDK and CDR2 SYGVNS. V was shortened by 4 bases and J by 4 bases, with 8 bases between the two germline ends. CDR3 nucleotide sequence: TGTGCCAGCAGTGGAGGGGCAGGGGCCAACGTCCTGACTTTC. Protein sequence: CASSGGAGANVLTF.

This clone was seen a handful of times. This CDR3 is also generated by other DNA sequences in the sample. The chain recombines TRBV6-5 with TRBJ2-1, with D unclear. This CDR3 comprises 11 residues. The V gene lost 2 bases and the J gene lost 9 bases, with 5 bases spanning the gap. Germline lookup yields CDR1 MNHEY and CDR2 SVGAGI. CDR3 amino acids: CASSYGGEQFF. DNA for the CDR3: TGTGCCAGCAGTTACGGCGGTGAGCAGTTCTTC.

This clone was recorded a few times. The CDR3 loop reads CSVDPGPDEKLFF. The CDR3 nucleotides read TGCAGCGTAGATCCAGGACCGGACGAAAAACTGTTTTTT. V usage is TRBV29-1 and J usage is TRBJ1-4; D not resolved. In germline, CDR1 is SQVTM, CDR2 ANQGSEA. The V end lost 6 bases, the J end lost 8 bases, and 16 bases lay between the germline ends. The CDR3 spans 13 residues.

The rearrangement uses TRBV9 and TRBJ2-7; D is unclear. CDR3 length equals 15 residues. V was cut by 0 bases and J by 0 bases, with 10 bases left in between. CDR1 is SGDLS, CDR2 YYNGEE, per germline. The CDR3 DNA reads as TGTGCCAGCAGCGTAGCGGCCAGCTTCTCCTACGAGCAGTACTTC. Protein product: CASSVAASFSYEQYF.

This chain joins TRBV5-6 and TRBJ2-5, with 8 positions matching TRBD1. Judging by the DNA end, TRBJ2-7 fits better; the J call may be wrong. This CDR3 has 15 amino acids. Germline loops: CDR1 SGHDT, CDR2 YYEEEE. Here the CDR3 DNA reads TGTGCCAGCAGCGATTCGACAGGGGAGTTCTACGAGCAGTACTTC. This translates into CASSDSTGEFYEQYF.

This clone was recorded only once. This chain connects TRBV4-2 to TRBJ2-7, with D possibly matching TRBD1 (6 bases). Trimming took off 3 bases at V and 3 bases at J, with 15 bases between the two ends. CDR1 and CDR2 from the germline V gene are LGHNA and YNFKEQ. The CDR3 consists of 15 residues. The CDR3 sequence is CASSQIQGIRYEQYF. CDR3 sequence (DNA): TGTGCCAGCAGCCAGATTCAGGGGATCCGCTACGAGCAGTACTTC.

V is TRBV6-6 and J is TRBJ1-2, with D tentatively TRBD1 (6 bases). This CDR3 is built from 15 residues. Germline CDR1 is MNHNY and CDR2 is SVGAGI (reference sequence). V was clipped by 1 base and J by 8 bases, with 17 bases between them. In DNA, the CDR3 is TGTGCCAGCAGTTACTGGCCCCCAGGGGAACCCGGCTACACCTTC. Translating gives CASSYWPPGEPGYTF.

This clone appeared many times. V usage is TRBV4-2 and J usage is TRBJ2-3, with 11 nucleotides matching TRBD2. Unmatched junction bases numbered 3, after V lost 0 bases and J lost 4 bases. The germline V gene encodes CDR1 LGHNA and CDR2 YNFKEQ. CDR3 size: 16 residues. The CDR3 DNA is TGTGCCAGCAGCCAAGATTTTAGCGGGGGGGCAGATACGCAGTATTTT. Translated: CASSQDFSGGADTQYF.

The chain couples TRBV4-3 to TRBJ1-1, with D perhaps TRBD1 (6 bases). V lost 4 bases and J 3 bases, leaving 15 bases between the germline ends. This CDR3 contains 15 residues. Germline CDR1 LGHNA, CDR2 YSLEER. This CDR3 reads CASSRVIRGDTEAFF. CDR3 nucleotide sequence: TGCGCCAGCAGCCGAGTGATAAGGGGGGACACTGAAGCTTTCTTT.

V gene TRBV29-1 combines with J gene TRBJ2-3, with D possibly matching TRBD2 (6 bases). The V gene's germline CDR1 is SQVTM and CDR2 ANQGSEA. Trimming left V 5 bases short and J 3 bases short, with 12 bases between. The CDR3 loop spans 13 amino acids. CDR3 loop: CSVPEGRTDTQYF. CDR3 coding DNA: TGCAGCGTTCCTGAGGGGAGGACAGATACGCAGTATTTT.